Shown below are 32 T cell receptor beta chains from a single sample sequenced in a study of blood T cell repertoires in COVID-19. Repertoires were generated with immunoSEQ multiplex PCR, while TCRdb's copy carries only in-frame clones and drops some. This sample has roughly 70,000 clones; about 90% occur once, and the top ten carry 1.4% to 1.5%. Sequenced: peripheral blood. These receptors all come from a man between 60 and 75 years old with acute or convalescent COVID-19.

The rearrangement joins TRBV10-2 to TRBJ2-7; no clear D gene. The CDR3 sequence is 14 residues long. V was cut by 3 bases and J by 4 bases, with 13 bases left in between. Germline V gene data show CDR1 as WSHSY and CDR2 as SAAADI. CDR3 residues: CASSESGFVYEQYF. The CDR3 DNA reads TGCGCCAGCAGTGAATCAGGTTTTGTGTACGAGCAGTACTTC.

The count of this clone is one. The V call is TRBV2, the J call TRBJ1-1; 9 bases are shared with TRBD1. This CDR3 region has 14 residues. V gave up 5 bases and J gave up 3 bases; unmatched junction bases: 4. From germline, CDR1 is SNHLY and CDR2 FYNNEI. The CDR3 bases are TGTGCCAGCAGTATCGGGACAGGGCACACTGAAGCTTTCTTT. Protein sequence: CASSIGTGHTEAFF.

This clone occurred once. The chain recombines TRBV7-9 with TRBJ1-1, with 8 bases matching TRBD1. Germline loops: CDR1 SEHNR, CDR2 FQNEAQ (reference sequence). The length of the CDR3 is 14 residues. V was pared by 8 bases and J by 5 bases, with 10 bases of the junction left unmatched. CDR3 nucleotide sequence: TGTGCCAGCGGACAGGGTATGCCGGAAACTGAAGCTTTCTTT. Translated, it gives CASGQGMPETEAFF.

V is TRBV18 and J is TRBJ1-4, with D possibly TRBD1 on 6 matching bases. The germline V and J ends were trimmed by 3 bases and 0 bases, with 11 bases remaining between them. Germline lookup yields CDR1 KGHSH and CDR2 LQKENI. The CDR3 extends over 16 amino acids. CDR3 residues: CASSPRQVTTNEKLFF. For the CDR3, the DNA is TGTGCCAGCTCACCCAGACAGGTCACAACTAATGAAAAACTGTTTTTT.

The chain carries TRBV7-2 and TRBJ1-1, with D perhaps matching TRBD1 (5 bases). Germline lookup yields CDR1 SGHTA and CDR2 FQGNSA. CDR3 size: 15 residues. V was trimmed by 7 bases and J by 2 bases, leaving 17 bases between them. This CDR3 is CASTLVGGANTEAFF. The DNA of the CDR3 is TGTGCCAGCACCCTTGTTGGAGGGGCCAACACTGAAGCTTTCTTT.

This clone came up once. V gene TRBV9 combines with J gene TRBJ2-7, with TRBD1 as a possible D gene (5 bases). This CDR3 spans 14 amino acids. The V end lost 0 bases, the J end lost 2 bases, and 9 bases lay between the germline ends. CDR1 and CDR2 (germline): SGDLS, YYNGEE. In DNA form, the CDR3 reads TGTGCCAGCAGCGTAGAGGCAGGGCCCTACGAGCAGTACTTC. This translates into CASSVEAGPYEQYF.

This clone was counted between two and nine times. This chain connects TRBV19 to TRBJ1-1; possible D gene TRBD1, 6 bases. The CDR3 sequence is 14 residues long. The germline V gene encodes CDR1 LNHDA and CDR2 SQIVND (reference sequence). V gave up 3 bases and J gave up 5 bases, with 13 bases separating them. CDR3: CASSMYRVGTEAFF. The CDR3 DNA sequence: TGTGCCAGTAGTATGTACAGGGTGGGGACTGAAGCTTTCTTT.

V usage is TRBV9 and J usage is TRBJ2-7, with unresolved D. V lost 4 bases, J lost 5 bases, and 31 bases lay in between. This CDR3 region has 19 residues. Germline V gene data show CDR1 as SGDLS and CDR2 as YYNGEE. The CDR3, as DNA: TGTGCCAGCAGCCCCCCAAACTCTTCATCGGAGCTTCTGTTCAACGAGCAGTACTTC. Translation gives CASSPPNSSSELLFNEQYF.

The chain links TRBV9 to TRBJ1-5; D unclear. Looked up from germline, CDR1 is SGDLS and CDR2 is YYNGEE. CDR3 length: 13 amino acids. Deletions cut 6 bases from V and 2 bases from J, with 9 bases between. The CDR3 nucleotides read TGTGCCAGCAATGTCTTCCGCAATCAGCCCCAGCATTTT. Its translation is CASNVFRNQPQHF. The complete variable domain, with remaining parts taken from reference TRBV9 and TRBJ1-5, reads DSGVTQTPKHLITATGQRVTLRCSPRSGDLSVYWYQQSLDQGLQFLIQYYNGEERAKGNILERFSAQQFPDLHSELNLSSLELGDSALYFCASNVFRNQPQHFGDGTRLSIL.

The chain uses TRBV3-1 (or the pseudogene TRBV3-2) and TRBJ1-1, with 8 bases identical to TRBD1. This CDR3 is 14 amino acids long. The V segment lost 2 bases and the J segment 11 bases; nucleotides outside the gene matches: 10. Germline assignment: CDR1 LGHDT and CDR2 YNNKEL (reference sequence). DNA of the CDR3: TGTGCCAGCAGCCAAAACAGGGGGACCTCCGAGGCTTTCTTT. The encoded protein is CASSQNRGTSEAFF.

The chain is built from TRBV24-1 and TRBJ2-2; D remains ambiguous. V was cut by 5 bases and J by 4 bases, with 10 bases left in between. Germline CDR1 is KGHDR and CDR2 is SFDVKD. The CDR3 contains 14 residues. This CDR3 reads CATSVQQTTGELFF. In nucleotides, the CDR3 is TGTGCCACCAGTGTCCAACAGACCACCGGGGAGCTGTTTTTT.

The J gene is TRBJ1-2, the V gene TRBV19; the match to TRBD1 covers 7 bases. V lost 7 bases to trimming and J lost 5 bases; unmatched junction nucleotides: 13. The length of the CDR3 is 15 residues. Germline CDR1 and CDR2: LNHDA and SQIVND (reference sequence). For the CDR3, the DNA is TGTGCCAGTACCGGAGGGGACAGATCGAGTTATGGCTACACCTTC. Its translation is CASTGGDRSSYGYTF. The complete variable domain, with remaining parts taken from reference TRBV19 and TRBJ1-2, reads DGGITQSPKYLFRKEGQNVTLSCEQNLNHDAMYWYRQDPGQGLRLIYYSQIVNDFQKGDIAEGYSVSREKKESFPLTVTSAQKNPTAFYLCASTGGDRSSYGYTFGSGTRLTVV.

This chain uses TRBV11-2 with TRBJ1-2; D may be TRBD1 (6 bases). With 3 bases removed from V and 8 bases from J, the gap between germline ends came to 13 bases. Germline assignment: CDR1 SGHAT and CDR2 FQNNGV. This CDR3 is 13 amino acids long. The CDR3 sequence is CASSLRGGQGYTF. DNA for the CDR3: TGTGCCAGCAGCTTGAGGGGGGGGCAAGGCTACACCTTC.

This clone was detected once. This rearrangement joins TRBV7-9 to TRBJ1-5, with D perhaps matching TRBD1 (5 bases). Germline V gives CDR1 SEHNR, CDR2 FQNEAQ (reference sequence). The CDR3 runs to 15 residues. V lost 8 bases, J lost 9 bases, and 23 bases lay in between. In DNA, the CDR3 is TGTGCCAGCCTCACCCCGAACGACAGCCTACGGCCCCAGCATTTT. Translation gives CASLTPNDSLRPQHF.

The rearrangement uses TRBV7-9 and TRBJ2-7, with TRBD1 matching over 9 bases. The CDR3 spans 13 residues. Germline CDR1 is SEHNR and CDR2 is FQNEAQ (reference sequence). Trimming took 4 bases from V and 13 from J; bases not matched to a gene: 11. The CDR3 spells CASSYLTGQGFYF. CDR3 nucleotides: TGTGCCAGCAGCTACCTGACGGGACAGGGCTTTTACTTC.

On this clone: Without the conserved terminal phenylalanine or tryptophan, this CDR3 likely stems from a read error. The DNA is left out, because the CDR3 cannot be placed on it with certainty; the CDR3 is given as TCRdb lists it. The chain employs TRBV12-3 or TRBV12-4 and TRBJ1-1. 10 amino acids form the CDR3, both terminal residues included. The CDR3 loop is CASSLLPSSY.

This clone appeared once. CDR3 coding DNA: TGTGCCAGCAGCCGAGGGACAGGCGTCTACGAGCAGTACTTC. Translating it yields CASSRGTGVYEQYF. This rearrangement joins TRBV9 to TRBJ2-7; 8 nucleotides match TRBD1. V dropped 4 bases and J dropped 3; count of bases not matched to a gene: 6. This CDR3 region has 14 residues. Germline values: CDR1 SGDLS, CDR2 YYNGEE.

V is TRBV2 and J is TRBJ2-5, with 7 positions matching TRBD1. Trimming cost V 6 bases and J 4 bases; bases outside gene matches: 11. CDR3 size: 15 residues. Germline CDR1 is SNHLY and CDR2 is FYNNEI. CDR3 residues: CASSLTGPPRETQYF. The CDR3 DNA reads as TGTGCCAGCAGCTTGACAGGGCCGCCAAGAGAGACCCAGTACTTC.

This rearrangement joins TRBV13 to TRBJ1-1; possibly TRBD1 for D (5 bases). V was clipped by 2 bases and J by 7 bases, with 14 bases between them. CDR3 length: 14 residues. CDR1 is PRHDT, CDR2 FYEKMQ, per germline (reference sequence). The CDR3 is CASSLLSRDGEAFF. In DNA form, the CDR3 reads TGTGCCAGCAGCTTATTGAGCAGGGATGGTGAAGCTTTCTTT. Full variable domain (missing parts from reference TRBV13 and TRBJ1-1): AAGVIQSPRHLIKEKRETATLKCYPIPRHDTVYWYQQGPGQDPQFLISFYEKMQSDKGSIPDRFSAQQFSDYHSELNMSSLELGDSALYFCASSLLSRDGEAFFGQGTRLTVV.

V gene TRBV12-3 or TRBV12-4 combines with J gene TRBJ1-2; tentatively, D is TRBD1 (5 bases). The V gene lost 10 bases and the J gene lost 4 bases, with 16 bases spanning the gap. The CDR3 runs to 13 residues. The CDR3 loop reads CATRSGEPYGYTF. The DNA for the CDR3 is TGTGCCACCCGATCGGGGGAACCCTATGGCTACACCTTC.

The V call is TRBV19, the J call TRBJ1-2; the D is unclear. The V end was cut by 3 bases, the J end by 4 bases, with 21 bases between. CDR1 is LNHDA and CDR2 is SQIVND in the germline V gene (reference sequence). The CDR3 runs to 17 residues. This chain's CDR3 is CASSMRVALSVFYGYTF. The CDR3 bases are TGTGCCAGTAGTATGCGGGTCGCACTTTCCGTATTCTATGGCTACACCTTC.

J is TRBJ2-3 and V is TRBV6-6; 7 bases match TRBD2. Germline trimming cut 5 bases from V and 5 bases from J; bases unmatched to any gene: 16. The CDR3 sequence is 17 residues long. Germline V gives CDR1 MNHNY, CDR2 SVGAGI (reference sequence). CDR3 region: CASSPRDYRGVIDTQYF. The CDR3 DNA follows: TGTGCCAGCAGTCCCCGGGACTATAGAGGGGTTATAGATACGCAGTATTTT.

The chain recombines TRBV19 with TRBJ2-5; weak D call: TRBD1 (5 bases). The CDR3 sequence is 14 residues long. Trimming took off 3 bases at V and 4 bases at J, with 12 bases between the two ends. Germline V gene data show CDR1 as LNHDA and CDR2 as SQIVND (reference sequence). The CDR3 sequence is CASSIVTGGETQYF. DNA for the CDR3: TGTGCCAGTAGTATCGTTACAGGTGGAGAGACCCAGTACTTC.

This rearrangement joins TRBV7-8 to TRBJ2-1; the match to TRBD2 covers 12 bases. CDR3 size: 15 residues. The V gene's germline CDR1 is SGHVS and CDR2 FQNEAQ. V was pared by 5 bases and J by 9 bases, with 8 bases of the junction left unmatched. CDR3 sequence (DNA): TGTGCCAGCAGCACCCTAGCGGGGGGGGAAAGTGAGCAGTTCTTC. Residues: CASSTLAGGESEQFF.

The CDR3 bases are TGTGCCAGCAGCCAACGGACAGGGGGCCGCTACAATGAGCAGTTCTTC. Protein sequence: CASSQRTGGRYNEQFF. V and J are TRBV11-2 and TRBJ2-1; 11 bases fit TRBD1. J gave up 3 bases and V 5 bases, and 6 bases lay outside the gene matches. The CDR3 is 16 residues long. Per germline, CDR1 SGHAT and CDR2 FQNNGV.

The rearrangement joins TRBV5-1 to TRBJ1-3, with D unresolved. CDR1 is SGHRS and CDR2 is YFSETQ in the germline V gene. This CDR3 spans 14 amino acids. V dropped 0 bases and J dropped 4 bases, with 8 bases sitting between them. The CDR3 protein is CASSLGDIGNTIYF. The CDR3 DNA follows: TGCGCCAGCAGCTTGGGCGACATAGGAAACACCATATATTTT.

V and J are TRBV9 and TRBJ2-1; TRBD1 agrees at 9 bases. In germline, CDR1 is SGDLS, CDR2 YYNGEE. This CDR3 is built from 15 residues. Losses at the gene ends were 0 bases for V and 7 bases for J; bases not matched to a gene: 5. CDR3 coding DNA: TGTGCCAGCAGCGTAGGCGGGACAGGGTGGAATGAGCAGTTCTTC. Translated: CASSVGGTGWNEQFF.

The chain is built from TRBV5-4 and TRBJ1-2; possibly TRBD1 for D (5 bases). The V gene's germline CDR1 is SGHNT and CDR2 YYREEE (reference sequence). This CDR3 is built from 16 residues. V lost 3 bases, J lost 4 bases, and 19 bases lay in between. The CDR3 loop reads CASSSPRSRQGYGYTF. In DNA form, the CDR3 reads TGTGCCAGCAGCTCACCCCGAAGCCGCCAGGGCTATGGCTACACCTTC.

Remarks on this clone: At one end, the junction sequence differs from germline, possibly due to a read error. The J gene is TRBJ1-1, the V gene TRBV18, with D hard to call. Germline CDR1 is KGHSH and CDR2 is LQKENI. This CDR3 comprises 14 residues. The CDR3 DNA reads TGTGCCAGCTCACGCGGAATCGAGAACGCTGAAGCTTTCTTT. Its translation: CASSRGIENAEAFF. The entire variable domain, with the rest obtained from reference TRBV18 and TRBJ1-1, is as follows: NAGVMQNPRHLVRRRGQEARLRCSPMKGHSHVYWYRQLPEEGLKFMVYLQKENIIDESGMPKERFSAEFPKEGPSILRIQQVVRGDSAAYFCASSRGIENAEAFFGQGTRLTVV.

The genes are TRBV11-2 and TRBJ1-4; D perhaps matches TRBD1 (6 bases). CDR3 length: 14 residues. In germline, CDR1 is SGHAT, CDR2 FQNNGV. V gave up 5 bases and J gave up 2 bases, with 9 bases separating them. The CDR3 DNA sequence: TGTGCCAGCAGCCAGGGGCACACTAATGAAAAACTGTTTTTT. As protein: CASSQGHTNEKLFF.

The rearrangement links TRBV27 to TRBJ2-1, with TRBD2 as a possible D gene (5 bases). Germline V gene sequence: CDR1 MNHEY, CDR2 SMNVEV (reference sequence). The CDR3 loop spans 17 amino acids. V was trimmed by 4 bases and J by 2 bases, leaving 18 bases between them. The CDR3 DNA is TGTGCCAGCAGTTCAGGCAGATCGGGGATGGCCTACAATGAGCAGTTCTTC. Its protein product is CASSSGRSGMAYNEQFF.

The chain joins TRBV19 to TRBJ1-5, with D possibly being TRBD1 (6 bases). Germline CDR1 LNHDA, CDR2 SQIVND (reference sequence). CDR3 length equals 14 residues. The germline V and J ends were trimmed by 7 bases and 5 bases, with 15 bases remaining between them. CDR3 amino acids: CASNGREGDQPQHF. The DNA of the CDR3 is TGTGCCAGTAACGGCAGGGAGGGGGATCAGCCCCAGCATTTT.